The 6 T cell receptor beta chains listed next were all sequenced from one sample in a study of cytomegalovirus exposure and HLA in healthy donors. 60 Vbeta and 13 Jbeta primers were used in PCR. Profiling relied on immunoSEQ multiplex PCR, and the TCRdb table lists in-frame clones only, not all of them. The data contain about 160,000 clones, approximately 70% of them singletons. The sequencing input was PBMCs. These TCRs come from a man aged 35-49 years in good health and CMV-seropositive.

This clone has only a few counts. This chain joins TRBV6-5 and TRBJ2-2, with D possibly matching TRBD2 (5 bases). Trimming cost V 2 bases and J 0 bases, with 10 bases left between them. CDR3 length: 16 residues. Germline V gene sequence: CDR1 MNHEY, CDR2 SVGAGI. CDR3 amino acids: CASSYVREANTGELFF. The CDR3 coding sequence is TGTGCCAGCAGTTACGTCCGGGAAGCGAACACCGGGGAGCTGTTTTTT.

This chain joins TRBV9 and TRBJ2-5; TRBD2 might be the D (6 bases). The DNA matches TRBJ2-7 better at its end, which makes the J call doubtful. This CDR3 contains 13 residues. Germline assignment: CDR1 SGDLS and CDR2 YYNGEE. Written as DNA, the CDR3 is TGTGCCAGCAGCGGCGGCGGGGCTAGCGAGCAGTACTTC. Translating it yields CASSGGGASEQYF.

The V call is TRBV4-1, the J call TRBJ1-6; D not certain. Germline V gene sequence: CDR1 MGHRA, CDR2 YSYEKL. V lost 2 bases, J lost 8 bases, and 7 bases lay in between. The CDR3 sequence is 13 residues long. The CDR3 DNA reads TGCGCCAGCAGCCAATACAGTGATTCACCCCTCCACTTT. Its translation: CASSQYSDSPLHF.

This chain connects TRBV6-5 to TRBJ1-4, with no clear D. The germline V gene encodes CDR1 MNHEY and CDR2 SVGAGI. This CDR3 region has 14 residues. V lost 6 bases, J lost 4 bases, and 12 bases lay in between. The CDR3 here is CASRSRKRNEKLFF. For the CDR3, the DNA is TGTGCCAGCAGGTCTCGGAAGCGTAATGAAAAACTGTTTTTT.

As regards this clone: One junction end does not reproduce the germline sequence, and a read error may be involved. The chain uses TRBV7-9 and TRBJ1-1; D is ambiguous. The CDR3 loop spans 16 amino acids. Germline CDR1 reads SEHNR; CDR2 reads FQNEAQ (reference sequence). The chain's CDR3 is CSSSPGIGSSNTEAFF. The CDR3 DNA reads as TGTTCCAGCAGCCCGGGGATAGGTTCCTCGAACACTGAAGCTTTCTTT. Together with reference TRBV7-9 and TRBJ1-1, the CDR3 gives the full variable domain: DTGVSQNPRHKITKRGQNVTFRCDPISEHNRLYWYRQTLGQGPEFLTYFQNEAQLEKSRLLSDRFSAERPKGSFSTLEIQRTEQGDSAMYLCSSSPGIGSSNTEAFFGQGTRLTVV.

CDR3 loop: CAISVMNTGELFF. The CDR3 nucleotides read TGTGCCATCAGTGTCATGAACACCGGGGAGCTGTTTTTT. The chain recombines TRBV10-3 with TRBJ2-2; no clear D. The germline V and J ends were trimmed by 4 bases and 1 base, with 4 bases remaining between them. CDR1 is ENHRY, CDR2 SYGVKD, per germline. There are 13 residues in the CDR3.